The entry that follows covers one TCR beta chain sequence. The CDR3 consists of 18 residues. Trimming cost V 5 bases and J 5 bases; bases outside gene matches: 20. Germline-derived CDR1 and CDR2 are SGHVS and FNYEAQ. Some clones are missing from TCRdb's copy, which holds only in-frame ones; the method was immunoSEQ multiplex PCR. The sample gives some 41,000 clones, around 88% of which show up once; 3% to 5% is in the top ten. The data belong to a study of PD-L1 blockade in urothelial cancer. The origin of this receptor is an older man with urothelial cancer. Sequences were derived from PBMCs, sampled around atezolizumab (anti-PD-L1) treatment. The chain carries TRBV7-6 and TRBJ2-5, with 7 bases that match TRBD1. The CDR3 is CASSLIHPGTVVGETQYF. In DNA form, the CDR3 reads TGTGCCAGCAGCCTCATACACCCCGGGACAGTTGTCGGGGAGACCCAGTACTTC.